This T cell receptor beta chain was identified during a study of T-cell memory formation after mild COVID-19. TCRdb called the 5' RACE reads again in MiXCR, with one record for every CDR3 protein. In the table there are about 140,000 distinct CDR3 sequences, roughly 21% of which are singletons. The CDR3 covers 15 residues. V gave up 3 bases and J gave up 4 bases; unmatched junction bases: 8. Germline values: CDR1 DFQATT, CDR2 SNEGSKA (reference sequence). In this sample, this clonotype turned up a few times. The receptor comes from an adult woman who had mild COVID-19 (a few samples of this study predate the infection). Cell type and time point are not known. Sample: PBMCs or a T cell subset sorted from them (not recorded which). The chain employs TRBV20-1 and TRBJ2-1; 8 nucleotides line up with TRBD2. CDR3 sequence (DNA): TGCAGTGCTAGGGTTCTATCGGGAGGGTACAATGAGCAGTTCTTC. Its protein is CSARVLSGGYNEQFF.